Listed below are T cell receptor beta chains from one sample, sequenced in a study of blood T cell repertoires in COVID-19. Method: immunoSEQ multiplex PCR; TCRdb's copy keeps in-frame clones and lacks some. The repertoire holds roughly 200,000 clones, with around 83% as singletons. Material: peripheral blood. These TCRs come from a man aged 35 to 55 with active or convalescent COVID-19. Each CDR3 is given with its conserved first and last residue. Each record gives: D gene, V gene, clone size, J gene, CDR3 DNA, CDR3 protein. A D gene is named only where the DNA matches it firmly. Some rows have no size entry. The others give once, few or many, or a class for an expanded clone.

.	TRBV6-4	.	TRBJ2-2	TGTGCCAGCAGTGACGTCGGGGGTGGGAACACCGGGGAGCTGTTTTTT	CASSDVGGGNTGELFF
TRBD2	TRBV11-3	few	TRBJ2-3	TGTGCCAGCAGCTCCGGACTAGCGGGGGGGCCGACAGATACGCAGTATTTT	CASSSGLAGGPTDTQYF
.	TRBV30	.	TRBJ2-3	TGTGCCTGGAGTGGGACGGGGACAGATACGCAGTATTTT	CAWSGTGTDTQYF
TRBD1	TRBV19	.	TRBJ1-1	TGTGCCAGTAGTTCGACAGGGTGGGTCACTGAAGCTTTCTTT	CASSSTGWVTEAFF
.	TRBV19	.	TRBJ2-2	TGTGCCAGTAGTATCGGTCAGGGCGAGGCTGGGGAGCTGTTTTTT	CASSIGQGEAGELFF
.	TRBV24-1	.	TRBJ2-1	TGTGCCACCAGTGATTCGCAGATATACTACAATGAGCAGTTCTTC	CATSDSQIYYNEQFF
.	TRBV9	.	TRBJ1-1	TGTGCCAGCAGCGTAGGCAGTGTCCCCCCGAAAGCTTTCTTT	CASSVGSVPPKAFF
.	TRBV9	few	TRBJ1-2	TGTGCCAGCAGCCCCCCAGGGTCTACTAACTATGGCTACACCTTC	CASSPPGSTNYGYTF
.	TRBV11-2	.	TRBJ2-3	TGTGCCAGCAGCCCAGATTGGACAGATACGCAGTATTTT	CASSPDWTDTQYF
.	TRBV3-1/TRBV3-2	.	TRBJ2-7	TGTGCCAGCAGCCCACCTACCGGGACACACAAACCCTACGAGCAGTACTTC	CASSPPTGTHKPYEQYF
.	TRBV19	.	TRBJ1-1	TGTGCCAGTAGTTCAGGGCCTAACACTGAAGCTTTCTTT	CASSSGPNTEAFF
TRBD1	TRBV4-1	once	TRBJ1-4	TGCGCCAGCAGCCAAGATCGGGGACAGGGGAACGAAAAACTGTTTTTT	CASSQDRGQGNEKLFF
.	TRBV19	.	TRBJ2-7	TGTGCCAGTAGTATTTCAGGGGTAGGATACGAGCAGTACTTC	CASSISGVGYEQYF
.	TRBV7-2	.	TRBJ1-5	TGTGCCAGCAGTTTGGGCCTCCTTCAGCCCCAGCATTTT	CASSLGLLQPQHF
TRBD1	TRBV10-1	.	TRBJ2-5	TGCGCCAGCAGCCGGACAGGGAACCAAGAGACCCAGTACTTC	CASSRTGNQETQYF
.	TRBV7-9	.	TRBJ1-1	TGTGCCAGCAGCTTCGGCCAGGGGAGAGGGACTGAAGCTTTCTTT	CASSFGQGRGTEAFF
.	TRBV9	.	TRBJ2-3	TGTGCCAGCAGCGTAGCGGGGACGCGGGGTAGCACAGATACGCAGTATTTT	CASSVAGTRGSTDTQYF
.	TRBV10-3	.	TRBJ1-6	TGTGCCATCAGTACCGACAGACGGGCACCCCTCCACTTT	CAISTDRRAPLHF